These 17 T cell receptor beta chains originate from one sample sequenced in a study of blood T cell repertoires in COVID-19. The data were produced by immunoSEQ multiplex PCR, yet TCRdb's version contains in-frame clones alone and is incomplete. Counted here are tens of thousands of clones, approximately 85% occurring once; the ten biggest clones make up 6.5%. The sequencing sample was made of peripheral blood. Receptors were obtained from a man aged 60-69 years with acute or convalescent COVID-19.

The chain combines TRBV7-2 with TRBJ2-7; 9 bases map to TRBD1. The germline CDR1 and CDR2 sequences are SGHTA and FQGNSA. The CDR3 loop spans 15 amino acids. Unmatched junction bases numbered 8, after V lost 4 bases and J lost 4 bases. CDR3: CASSSTGTGLYEQYF. The CDR3 region has the DNA TGTGCCAGCAGCTCCACGGGGACAGGGCTTTACGAGCAGTACTTC.

The CDR3 sequence: CASSDWRGSYNEQFF. In DNA, the CDR3 is TGCGCCAGCAGCGACTGGAGGGGCTCCTACAATGAGCAGTTCTTC. The chain uses TRBV5-1 and TRBJ2-1, with D possibly being TRBD2 (6 bases). The CDR3 has 15 amino acids. Germline lookup yields CDR1 SGHRS and CDR2 YFSETQ. Trimming stripped 4 bases from V and 0 bases from J, with 11 bases between.

V usage is TRBV3-1 (or the pseudogene TRBV3-2) and J usage is TRBJ1-5, with a possible D match to TRBD1 (5 bases). Trimming stripped 3 bases from V and 3 bases from J, with 6 bases between. This CDR3 contains 13 residues. Germline V gives CDR1 LGHDT, CDR2 YNNKEL (reference sequence). The CDR3, as DNA: TGTGCCAGCAGCCAGACAGTCAATCAGCCCCAGCATTTT. Translated, it gives CASSQTVNQPQHF.

The rearrangement joins TRBV15 to TRBJ1-1; 8 bases map to TRBD1. This CDR3 contains 14 residues. Germline V CDR1 and CDR2: LNHNV, YYDKDF (reference sequence). The trim removed 5 bases at V and 4 bases at J, leaving 6 bases unmatched. For the CDR3, the DNA is TGTGCCACCAGCCGATCCACAGGGGGCACTGAAGCTTTCTTT. Translating gives CATSRSTGGTEAFF.

The chain couples TRBV2 to TRBJ1-5, with TRBD1 matching over 8 bases. Germline assignment: CDR1 SNHLY and CDR2 FYNNEI. Losses at the gene ends were 5 bases for V and 1 base for J; bases not matched to a gene: 1. The CDR3 consists of 14 residues. CDR3 sequence: CASSRQGSNQPQHF. DNA of the CDR3: TGTGCCAGCAGTCGACAGGGGAGCAATCAGCCCCAGCATTTT.

This clone was observed a few times. CDR3 nucleotide sequence: TGCAGCGTTGAAGATGGCCTAGCGTTGGGAGGAGATACGCAGTATTTT. Protein: CSVEDGLALGGDTQYF. The chain uses TRBV29-1 and TRBJ2-3; D might be TRBD2 (6 bases). In germline, CDR1 is SQVTM, CDR2 ANQGSEA. This CDR3 has 16 residues. Deletions cut 0 bases from V and 5 bases from J, with 18 bases between.

A word on this clone: The junction and the germline gene differ at one end; a read error may be behind it. V usage is TRBV4-1 and J usage is TRBJ2-7, with 9 bases identical to TRBD1. CDR3 length: 17 residues. Germline loops: CDR1 MGHRA, CDR2 YSYEKL. The CDR3 DNA is TGCGCCCGCAGCCGCCCCTGGGGGGACAGGGTCCGCTACGAGCAGTACTTC. Its translation is CARSRPWGDRVRYEQYF.

This clone ranks as medium-sized. The V call is TRBV9, the J call TRBJ1-1; D is perhaps TRBD1 (6 bases). Trimming pared 3 bases from V and 6 bases from J, leaving 15 bases between. The CDR3 sequence is 14 residues long. Looked up from germline, CDR1 is SGDLS and CDR2 is YYNGEE. The DNA of the CDR3 is TGTGCCAGCAGCGCCGGGACATTAGGGGCTGAAGCTTTCTTT. Protein: CASSAGTLGAEAFF.

This chain uses TRBV10-3 with TRBJ1-2; D might be TRBD1 (5 bases). Trimming removed 6 bases at V and 8 bases at J, with 22 bases between. This CDR3 has 15 residues. From germline, CDR1 is ENHRY and CDR2 SYGVKD. CDR3 sequence reads: CAISDRANTVNGYTF. The CDR3, as DNA: TGTGCCATCAGCGACAGAGCTAACACCGTTAACGGCTACACCTTC.

V gene TRBV6-5 combines with J gene TRBJ2-1; D ambiguous. This CDR3 is 12 amino acids long. Germline CDR1 reads MNHEY; CDR2 reads SVGAGI. V lost 2 bases and J lost 10, with 9 bases in between. CDR3 bases: TGTGCCAGCAGTTACCGAGGCAGCGAGCAGTTCTTC. The encoded protein is CASSYRGSEQFF.

The chain employs TRBV11-3 and TRBJ2-3; TRBD2 is a possible D gene (6 bases). V lost 5 bases, J lost 8 bases, and 17 bases lay in between. In germline, CDR1 is SGHNT, CDR2 YENEEA. The CDR3 has 14 amino acids. CDR3 amino acids: CASSELAPPGTQYF. DNA for the CDR3: TGTGCCAGCAGCGAACTAGCCCCCCCCGGTACGCAGTATTTT.

This chain links TRBV11-2 with TRBJ1-1; a possible D gene is TRBD1 (5 bases). CDR3 size: 12 residues. Germline V lookup: CDR1 SGHAT, CDR2 FQNNGV. The V and J ends lost 1 base and 8 bases respectively, with 8 bases between them. Here the CDR3 DNA reads TGTGCCAGCAGCTTAGTTGGGGGGGAAGCTTTCTTT. Amino acids: CASSLVGGEAFF.

The sample holds a few counts of this clone. The CDR3: CAWSVQGRGNTIYF. The DNA for the CDR3 is TGTGCCTGGAGTGTACAGGGGAGGGGAAACACCATATATTTT. The chain carries TRBV30 and TRBJ1-3; 7 nucleotides match TRBD1. The CDR3 runs 14 residues. Germline V lookup: CDR1 GTSNPN, CDR2 SVGIG (reference sequence). The V gene end was trimmed by 0 bases and the J gene end by 4 bases; junction bases not matched to a gene: 3.

This chain uses TRBV5-4 with TRBJ2-3; the D gene is possibly TRBD2 (6 bases). Germline-derived CDR1 and CDR2 are SGHNT and YYREEE (reference sequence). With 4 bases removed from V and 5 bases from J, the gap between germline ends came to 20 bases. CDR3 length: 16 residues. CDR3 sequence reads: CASSPDAGSGGDTQYF. DNA of the CDR3: TGTGCCAGCAGCCCGGATGCGGGGTCCGGGGGAGATACGCAGTATTTT. Combining the CDR3 with reference TRBV5-4 and TRBJ2-3 gives the whole variable domain ETGVTQSPTHLIKTRGQQVTLRCSSQSGHNTVSWYQQALGQGPQFIFQYYREEENGRGNFPPRFSGLQFPNYSSELNVNALELDDSALYLCASSPDAGSGGDTQYFGPGTRLTVL.

This clone occurred a few times. The rearrangement joins TRBV18 to TRBJ2-2, with TRBD2 matching over 10 bases. Losses at the gene ends were 2 bases for V and 6 bases for J; bases not matched to a gene: 12. From germline, CDR1 is KGHSH and CDR2 LQKENI. The CDR3 has 18 amino acids. The CDR3 sequence is CASSPTSLTSGTSGELFF. DNA for the CDR3: TGTGCCAGCTCACCAACTAGTCTCACTAGCGGGACCTCCGGGGAGCTGTTTTTT.

The chain recombines TRBV5-6 with TRBJ2-5, with 8 bases that match TRBD2. This CDR3 is 16 amino acids long. With V trimmed by 1 base and J by 5 bases, 10 bases remained unmatched. Germline CDR1 reads SGHDT; CDR2 reads YYEEEE. CDR3 residues: CASSLYSGRAHETQYF. The DNA for the CDR3 is TGTGCCAGCAGCTTGTACTCCGGGAGGGCCCATGAGACCCAGTACTTC.

Only a few counts were recorded for this clone. The chain is built from TRBV5-1 and TRBJ1-6, with D possibly matching TRBD1 (6 bases). CDR1 and CDR2 from the germline V gene are SGHRS and YFSETQ. The CDR3 has 15 residues. Trimming pared 4 bases from V and 7 bases from J, leaving 15 bases between. CDR3 loop: CASSLRVRGNSPLHF. The CDR3 DNA sequence: TGCGCCAGCAGCCTCAGGGTTAGGGGGAATTCACCCCTCCACTTT.